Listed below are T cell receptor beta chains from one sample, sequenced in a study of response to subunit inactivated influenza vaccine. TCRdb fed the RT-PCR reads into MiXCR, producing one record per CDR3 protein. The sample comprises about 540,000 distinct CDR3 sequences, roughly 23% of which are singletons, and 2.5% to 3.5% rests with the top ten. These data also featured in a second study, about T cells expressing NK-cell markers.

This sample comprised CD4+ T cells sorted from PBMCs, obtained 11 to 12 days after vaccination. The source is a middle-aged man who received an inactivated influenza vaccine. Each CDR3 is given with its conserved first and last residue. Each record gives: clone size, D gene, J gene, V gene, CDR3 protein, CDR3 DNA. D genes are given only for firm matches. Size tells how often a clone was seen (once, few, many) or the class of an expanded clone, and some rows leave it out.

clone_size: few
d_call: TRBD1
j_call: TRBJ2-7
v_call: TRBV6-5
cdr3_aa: CASSYSGDRTYEQYF
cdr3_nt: TGTGCCAGCAGTTACTCTGGGGACAGAACCTACGAGCAGTACTTC

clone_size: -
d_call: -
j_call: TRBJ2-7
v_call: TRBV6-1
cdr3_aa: CASCSSMARTYEQYF
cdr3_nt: TGTGCCAGCTGCAGTTCGATGGCCAGGACCTACGAGCAGTACTTC

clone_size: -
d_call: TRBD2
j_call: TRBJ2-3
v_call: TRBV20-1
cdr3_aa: CSADAGGSKDTQYF
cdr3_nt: TGCAGTGCTGACGCGGGAGGGTCAAAAGATACGCAGTATTTT

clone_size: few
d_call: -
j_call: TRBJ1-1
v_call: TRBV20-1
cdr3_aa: CSAPTRTSSEAFF
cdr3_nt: TGCAGTGCGCCGACGCGAACCAGCTCTGAAGCTTTCTTT

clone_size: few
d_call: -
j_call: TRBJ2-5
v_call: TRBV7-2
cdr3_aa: CASSLNLALYQETQYF
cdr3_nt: TGTGCCAGCAGTCTTAACCTAGCGCTGTACCAAGAGACCCAGTACTTC

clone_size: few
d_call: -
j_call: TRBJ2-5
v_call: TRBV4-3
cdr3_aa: CASSQIKFGGLKTQYF
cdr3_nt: TGCGCCAGCAGCCAAATCAAGTTCGGGGGGCTGAAGACCCAGTACTTC

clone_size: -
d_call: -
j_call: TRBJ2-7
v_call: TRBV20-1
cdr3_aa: CSATRRGTLAGEQYF
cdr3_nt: TGCAGTGCTACCCGCCGGGGGACACTTGCGGGGGAGCAGTACTTC

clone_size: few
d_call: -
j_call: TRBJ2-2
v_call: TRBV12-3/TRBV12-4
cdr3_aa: CAILVAGNTGELFF
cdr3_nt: TGTGCCATCCTGGTGGCGGGAAACACCGGGGAGCTGTTTTTT

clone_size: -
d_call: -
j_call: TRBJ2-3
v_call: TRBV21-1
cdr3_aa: CASSIGTGGYEPSTDTQYF
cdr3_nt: TGTGCCAGCAGCATTGGCACGGGCGGGTACGAACCTAGCACAGATACGCAGTATTTT

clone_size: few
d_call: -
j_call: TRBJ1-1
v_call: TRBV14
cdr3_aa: CASSQDLGRLNTEAFF
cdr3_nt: TGTGCCAGCAGCCAAGATCTGGGCAGGTTGAACACTGAAGCTTTCTTT

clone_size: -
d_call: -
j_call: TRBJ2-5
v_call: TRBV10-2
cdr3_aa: CASSEPSTTGRQETQYF
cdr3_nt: TGCGCCAGCAGTGAGCCCAGCACCACAGGGAGACAAGAGACCCAGTACTTC

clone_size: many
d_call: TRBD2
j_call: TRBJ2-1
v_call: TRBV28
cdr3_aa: CASSSQTSGYEQFF
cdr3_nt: TGTGCCAGCAGTTCCCAGACTAGCGGCTACGAGCAGTTCTTC

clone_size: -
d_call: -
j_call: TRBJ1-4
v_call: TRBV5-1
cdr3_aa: CAGRAGTANEKLFF
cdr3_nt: TGCGCCGGCAGGGCGGGTACGGCTAATGAAAAACTGTTTTTT

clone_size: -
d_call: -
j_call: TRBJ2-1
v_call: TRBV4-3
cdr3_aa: CASSQGGRGKQFF
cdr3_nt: TGCGCCAGCAGCCAAGGTGGTAGGGGTAAGCAGTTCTTC

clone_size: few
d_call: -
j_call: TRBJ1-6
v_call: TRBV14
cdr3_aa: CASSPSGNSPLHF
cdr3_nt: TGTGCCAGCAGCCCCTCAGGGAATTCACCCCTCCACTTT

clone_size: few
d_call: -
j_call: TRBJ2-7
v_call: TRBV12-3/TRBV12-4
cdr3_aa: CASSLMRRNEQYF
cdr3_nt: TGTGCCAGCAGTTTAATGAGGCGGAACGAGCAGTACTTC

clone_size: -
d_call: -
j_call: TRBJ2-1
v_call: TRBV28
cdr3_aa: CASSLGGGPHNEQFF
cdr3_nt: TGTGCCAGCAGTTTGGGCGGGGGCCCCCACAATGAGCAGTTCTTC

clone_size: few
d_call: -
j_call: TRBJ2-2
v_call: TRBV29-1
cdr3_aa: CSVKSGQTNTGELFF
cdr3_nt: TGCAGCGTGAAGAGTGGACAGACGAACACCGGGGAGCTGTTTTTT

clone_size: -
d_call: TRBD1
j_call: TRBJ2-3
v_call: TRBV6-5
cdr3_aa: CASSYQTGGGTDTQYF
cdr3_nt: TGTGCCAGCAGTTACCAGACAGGGGGTGGCACAGATACGCAGTATTTT

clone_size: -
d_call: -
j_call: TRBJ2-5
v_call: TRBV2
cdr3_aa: CASSEAESSNFEETQYF
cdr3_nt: TGTGCCAGCAGTGAAGCGGAGAGTAGTAATTTTGAAGAGACCCAGTACTTC

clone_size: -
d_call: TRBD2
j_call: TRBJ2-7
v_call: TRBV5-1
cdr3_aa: CASAKLAGVYEQYF
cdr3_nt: TGCGCCAGCGCAAAACTAGCGGGAGTCTACGAGCAGTACTTC

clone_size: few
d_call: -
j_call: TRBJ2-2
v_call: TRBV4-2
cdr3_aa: CASRIPGVGTGELFF
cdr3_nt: TGTGCCAGCAGGATCCCCGGGGTAGGGACCGGGGAGCTGTTTTTT

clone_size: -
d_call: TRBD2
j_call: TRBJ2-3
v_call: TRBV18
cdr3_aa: CASSRGLAGLSTDTQYF
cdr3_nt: TGTGCCAGCTCACGTGGACTAGCGGGACTTAGCACAGATACGCAGTATTTT

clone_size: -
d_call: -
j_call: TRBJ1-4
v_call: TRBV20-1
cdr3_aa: CSATGTTKGEKLFF
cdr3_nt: TGCAGTGCCACCGGGACGACAAAAGGGGAAAAACTGTTTTTT

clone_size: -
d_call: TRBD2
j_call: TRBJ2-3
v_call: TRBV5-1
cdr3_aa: CASSLAGLAGGPPLRDTQYF
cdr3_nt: TGCGCCAGCAGCTTGGCCGGGCTAGCGGGGGGCCCACCCCTCCGGGATACGCAGTATTTT

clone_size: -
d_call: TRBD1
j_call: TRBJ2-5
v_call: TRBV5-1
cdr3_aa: CASSHGDRGQETQYF
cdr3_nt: TGCGCCAGCAGCCATGGCGACAGGGGCCAAGAGACCCAGTACTTC

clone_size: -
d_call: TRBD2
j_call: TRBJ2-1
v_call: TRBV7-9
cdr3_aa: CASILLAGIYNEQFF
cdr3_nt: TGTGCCAGCATCCTTTTAGCGGGGATCTACAATGAGCAGTTCTTC

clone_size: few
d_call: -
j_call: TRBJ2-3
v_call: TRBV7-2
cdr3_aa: CASSPAPGQVGTDTQYF
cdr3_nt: TGTGCCAGCAGCCCTGCACCCGGACAAGTCGGTACAGATACGCAGTATTTT

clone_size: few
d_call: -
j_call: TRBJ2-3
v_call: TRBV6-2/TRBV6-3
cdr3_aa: CASSYSSLDTQYF
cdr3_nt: TGTGCCAGCAGTTACTCGAGTCTGGATACGCAGTATTTT

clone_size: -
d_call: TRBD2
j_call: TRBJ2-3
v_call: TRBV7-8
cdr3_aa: CASSLAPASGRSPDTQYF
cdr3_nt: TGTGCCAGCAGCTTAGCGCCGGCTAGCGGGAGGAGTCCAGATACGCAGTATTTT

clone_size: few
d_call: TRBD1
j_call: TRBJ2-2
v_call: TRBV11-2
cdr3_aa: CASSFATGGGVELFF
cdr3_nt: TGTGCCAGCAGCTTCGCGACAGGGGGCGGGGTGGAGCTGTTTTTT

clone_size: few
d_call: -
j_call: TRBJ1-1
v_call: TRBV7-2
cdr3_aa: CASSLWDGRGEAFF
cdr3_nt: TGTGCCAGCAGCTTATGGGACGGAAGAGGTGAAGCTTTCTTT

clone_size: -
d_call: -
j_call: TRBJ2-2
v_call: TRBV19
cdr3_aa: CASSRRPNTGELFF
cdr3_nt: TGTGCCAGTAGTCGTAGACCCAACACCGGGGAGCTGTTTTTT

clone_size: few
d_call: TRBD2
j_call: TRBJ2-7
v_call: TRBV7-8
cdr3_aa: CASSPPSGRAYEQYF
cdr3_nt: TGTGCCAGCAGCCCACCTAGCGGGAGAGCCTACGAGCAGTACTTC

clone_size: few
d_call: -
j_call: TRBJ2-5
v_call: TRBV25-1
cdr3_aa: CASSGGNRATQETQYF
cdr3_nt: TGTGCCAGCAGTGGAGGAAACAGGGCCACCCAAGAGACCCAGTACTTC

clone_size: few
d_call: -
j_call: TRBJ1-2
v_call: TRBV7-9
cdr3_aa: CASSLAGRRGYGYTF
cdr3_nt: TGTGCCAGCAGCTTAGCGGGACGGCGGGGCTATGGCTACACCTTC

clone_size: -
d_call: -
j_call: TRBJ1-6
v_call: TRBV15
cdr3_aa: CATSGRNNSPLHF
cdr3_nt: TGTGCCACCAGTGGACGAAATAATTCACCCCTCCACTTT

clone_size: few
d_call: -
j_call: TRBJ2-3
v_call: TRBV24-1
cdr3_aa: CATGEATSTDTQYF
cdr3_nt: TGTGCCACCGGCGAGGCCACTAGCACAGATACGCAGTATTTT

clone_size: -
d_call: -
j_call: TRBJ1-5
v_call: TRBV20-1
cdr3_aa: CSAWDTSTSNQPQHF
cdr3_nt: TGCAGTGCTTGGGACACTTCTACTAGCAATCAGCCCCAGCATTTT